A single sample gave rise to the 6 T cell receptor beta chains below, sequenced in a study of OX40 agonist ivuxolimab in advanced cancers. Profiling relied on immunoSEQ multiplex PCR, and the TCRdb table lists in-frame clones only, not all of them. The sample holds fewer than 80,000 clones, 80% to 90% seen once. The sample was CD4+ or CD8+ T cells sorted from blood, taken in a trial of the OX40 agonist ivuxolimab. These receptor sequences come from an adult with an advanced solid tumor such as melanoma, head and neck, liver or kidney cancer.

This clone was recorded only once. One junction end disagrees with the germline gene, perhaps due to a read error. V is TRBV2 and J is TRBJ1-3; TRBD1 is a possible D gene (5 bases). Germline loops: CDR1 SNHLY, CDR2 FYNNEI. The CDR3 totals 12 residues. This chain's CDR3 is CASSEGAGSGHF. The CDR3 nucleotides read TGTGCCAGCAGTGAAGGTGCAGGGTCCGGACATTTT. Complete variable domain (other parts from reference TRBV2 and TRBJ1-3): EPEVTQTPSHQVTQMGQEVILRCVPISNHLYFYWYRQILGQKVEFLVSFYNNEISEKSEIFDDQFSVERPDGSNFTLKIRSTKLEDSAMYFCASSEGAGSGHFGEGSWLTVV.

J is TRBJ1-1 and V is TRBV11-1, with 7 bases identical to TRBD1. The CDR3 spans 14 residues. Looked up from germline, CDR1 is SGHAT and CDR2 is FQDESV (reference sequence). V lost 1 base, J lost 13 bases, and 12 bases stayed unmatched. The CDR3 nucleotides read TGTGCCAGCAGCTTAGATCCCGACAGGGAAGTAGTTTTCTTT. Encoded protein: CASSLDPDREVVFF. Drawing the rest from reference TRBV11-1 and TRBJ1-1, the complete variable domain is EAEVAQSPRYKITEKSQAVAFWCDPISGHATLYWYRQILGQGPELLVQFQDESVVDDSQLPKDRFSAERLKGVDSTLKIQPAELGDSAMYLCASSLDPDREVVFFGQGTRLTVV.

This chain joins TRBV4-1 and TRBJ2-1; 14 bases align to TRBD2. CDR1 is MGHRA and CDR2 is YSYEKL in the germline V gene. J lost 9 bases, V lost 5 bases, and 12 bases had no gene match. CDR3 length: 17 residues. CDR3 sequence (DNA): TGCGCCAGCAGCGCGCTCCCCGGGACTAGCGGGGGAATTGAGCAGTTCTTC. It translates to CASSALPGTSGGIEQFF.

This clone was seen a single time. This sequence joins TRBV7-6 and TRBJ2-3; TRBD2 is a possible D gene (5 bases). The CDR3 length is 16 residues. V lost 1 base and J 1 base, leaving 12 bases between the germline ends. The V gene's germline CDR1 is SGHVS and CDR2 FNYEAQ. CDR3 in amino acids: CASSLGLRERTDTQYF. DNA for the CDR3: TGTGCCAGCAGCTTAGGATTAAGGGAGCGCACAGATACGCAGTATTTT.

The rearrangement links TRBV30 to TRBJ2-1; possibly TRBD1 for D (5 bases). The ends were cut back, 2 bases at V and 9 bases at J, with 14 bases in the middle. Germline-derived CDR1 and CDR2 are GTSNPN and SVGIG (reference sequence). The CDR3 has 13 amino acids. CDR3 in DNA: TGTGCCTGGAGTCGTGACAGCCTCGGTGAGCAGTTCTTC. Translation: CAWSRDSLGEQFF.

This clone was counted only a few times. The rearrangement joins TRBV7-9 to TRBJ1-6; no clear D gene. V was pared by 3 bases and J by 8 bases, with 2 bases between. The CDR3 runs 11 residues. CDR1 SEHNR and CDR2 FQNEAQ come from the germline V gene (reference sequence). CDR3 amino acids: CASSFDSPLHF. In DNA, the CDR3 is TGTGCCAGCAGCTTTGATTCACCCCTCCACTTT. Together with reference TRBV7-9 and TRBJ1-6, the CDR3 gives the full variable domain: DTGVSQNPRHKITKRGQNVTFRCDPISEHNRLYWYRQTLGQGPEFLTYFQNEAQLEKSRLLSDRFSAERPKGSFSTLEIQRTEQGDSAMYLCASSFDSPLHFGNGTRLTVT.